This TCR beta chain comes out of a study of T cells after somatic rescue of genetic block. Sequencing used immunoSEQ multiplex PCR; TCRdb keeps in-frame clones, though not all of them. This table holds tens of thousands of clones, 70% to 90% found once. The receptor comes from a young woman. Specimen: peripheral blood mononuclear cells (PBMCs).

The CDR3 DNA follows: TGTGCCAGCAGCTTAAGCCACCCGGACGATGGAAACACCATATATTTT. Protein sequence: CASSLSHPDDGNTIYF. The rearrangement links TRBV7-9 to TRBJ1-3; no firm D call. V was pared by 2 bases and J by 3 bases, with 14 bases between. The germline CDR1 and CDR2 sequences are SEHNR and FQNEAQ (reference sequence). The CDR3 has 16 amino acids. The full variable domain, with the rest looked up from reference TRBV7-9 and TRBJ1-3, is DTGVSQNPRHKITKRGQNVTFRCDPISEHNRLYWYRQTLGQGPEFLTYFQNEAQLEKSRLLSDRFSAERPKGSFSTLEIQRTEQGDSAMYLCASSLSHPDDGNTIYFGEGSWLTVV.